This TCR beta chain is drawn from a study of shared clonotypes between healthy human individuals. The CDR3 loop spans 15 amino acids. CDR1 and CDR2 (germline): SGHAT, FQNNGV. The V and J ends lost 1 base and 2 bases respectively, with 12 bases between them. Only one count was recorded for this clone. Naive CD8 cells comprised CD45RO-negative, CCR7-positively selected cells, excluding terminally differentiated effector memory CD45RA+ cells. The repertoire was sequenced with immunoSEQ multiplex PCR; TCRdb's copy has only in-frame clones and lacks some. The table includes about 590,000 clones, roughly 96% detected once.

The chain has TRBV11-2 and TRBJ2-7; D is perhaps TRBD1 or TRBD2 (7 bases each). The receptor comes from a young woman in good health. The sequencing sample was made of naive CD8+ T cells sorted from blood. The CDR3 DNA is TGTGCCAGCAGCTTAGTGACAGGGAGGGCCTACGAGCAGTACTTC. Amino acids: CASSLVTGRAYEQYF.